This T cell receptor beta chain was recorded in a study of T cells after yellow fever vaccination (dated by TCRdb to the late 2010s). At the level of the whole study: The SMART-Seq v4 Ultra Low Input RNA kit was used to prepare libraries from fractions with low cell numbers. The cohort comprised two healthy male donors, one aged 18 to 29 and one aged 30 to 39 years. Blood samples were taken at several timepoints before and after primary and secondary immunization, and bulk PBMC replicates and cell subsets were isolated. To follow T-cell clones before and after both primary and booster YFV17D yellow fever vaccination, bulk TCR alpha and beta repertoires underwent longitudinal sequencing.

The sample's treatment or condition label, decoded: live attenuated yellow fever vaccine strain. At each blood-draw timepoint, two biological replicates of bulk PBMCs were collected. A standard Ficoll-Paque protocol was used to isolate PBMCs from peripheral blood. TriZol was used to extract RNA from bulk PBMCs, CD4 and CD8 fractions, and dextramer-positive and dextramer-negative fractions. TCR cDNA was synthesized by 5'RACE template switching, which introduced a universal primer site and unique molecular identifiers. Priming for cDNA synthesis came from both the TCR alpha and TCR beta constant segments. Two PCR steps were used to amplify libraries, with sample barcodes and sequencing adapters being added in the second step. Libraries were sequenced on Illumina HiSeq 2500 (2x100 bp) or NovaSeq (2x150 bp). The published analysis was carried out like this. Reads were demultiplexed and collapsed into UMI consensus sequences with MIGEC, and V(D)J alignment was performed with MiXCR. Vaccine-responding clonotypes were identified with edgeR using replicate PBMC samples, with FDR below 0.01 and a log2 fold change above 5 up to day 15 being required. Each bulk clonotype was labeled CD4 or CD8 based on which sequenced repertoire, CD4 or CD8, contained the clonotype at higher abundance. TCRdb cleaned the public reads at Q25 with fastp, built clones with MiXCR and kept in-frame beta chains. Merged by CDR3 protein, the rows form single entries marked with the most common genes and DNA. TCRdb's processing, not the study's, gives the V and J calls here. The sample table records under 700,000 distinct CDR3 sequences; around a sixth of these occur just once. The ten largest clones add up to approximately 15% of the sample.

Reading from cysteine to phenylalanine, the CDR3 counts 11 amino acids. Only the CDR3 portion is preserved as DNA: 33 bases, with reading frame beginning at the first base. CDR1 DFQATT and CDR2 SNEGSKA are derived from the germline V gene (reference sequence). At the junction V is shortened by 3 bases and J by 3 bases, with 4 bases in between. This clonotype was detected only a few times. No antigen is known for it. There are no base qualities to consult, and no much larger clone falls within one base. General findings and caveats noted by the study authors: Only a couple of donors were included in the study, so the extent to which the findings can be generalized is limited. Most clones expanded after primary vaccination were re-detected after the booster (approximately 96% of CD4 and roughly 87% of CD8), suggesting broad memory maintenance. Computational filtering was required because FACS-sorted repertoires could contain abundant contaminating clonotypes from the bulk population. The secondary T-cell response was weaker than the primary response but faster, peaking on day 5 instead of day 15. A small fraction of clonotypes showed up in both the CD4 and CD8 compartments, probably as a result of convergent recombination.

This TCR was recovered from a man younger than 30 who received the YFV17D yellow fever vaccine. The chain is encoded by TRBV20-1 joined to TRBJ2-3; the D gene is unclear. The sample in question was PBMCs, obtained 5 days after the first yellow fever vaccination. The CDR3 amino acid sequence is: CSASKTDTQYF. In nucleotide form, the sequence is TGCAGTGCTAGTAAGACAGATACGCAGTATTTT.